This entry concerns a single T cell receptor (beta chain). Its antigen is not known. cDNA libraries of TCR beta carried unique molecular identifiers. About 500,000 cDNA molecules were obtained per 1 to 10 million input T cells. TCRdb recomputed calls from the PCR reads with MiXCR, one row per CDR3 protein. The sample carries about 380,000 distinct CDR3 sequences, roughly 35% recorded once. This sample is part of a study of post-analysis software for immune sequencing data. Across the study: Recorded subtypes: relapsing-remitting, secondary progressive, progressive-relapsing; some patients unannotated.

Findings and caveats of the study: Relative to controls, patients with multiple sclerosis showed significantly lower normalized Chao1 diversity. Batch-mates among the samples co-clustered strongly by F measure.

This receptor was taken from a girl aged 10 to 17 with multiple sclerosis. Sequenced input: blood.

The CDR3 loop is CSARSVDYDTQYF. CDR3 nucleotides: TGCAGTGCAAGGTCCGTGGACTACGATACGCAGTATTTT. The V gene is TRBV20-1, the J gene TRBJ2-3, with D perhaps matching TRBD2 (6 bases). From germline, CDR1 is DFQATT and CDR2 SNEGSKA (reference sequence). Trimming pared 6 bases from V and 6 bases from J, leaving 16 bases between. There are 13 residues in the CDR3.